A single TCR beta chain is shown here with its context. Its specificity is not known. Replicate PCRs for sorted subsets used approximately 220 ng DNA; this equaled around 29,000 T cell genomes. This table comes from immunoSEQ multiplex PCR, and its TCRdb copy is limited to in-frame clones, with some not included. The data show more than 2,000,000 clones, 80% to 95% seen once. Germline V gives CDR1 MNHNS, CDR2 SASEGT. The germline V and J ends were trimmed by 6 bases and 3 bases, with 11 bases remaining between them. CDR3 size: 13 residues. This entry is derived from a study of shared clonotypes between healthy human individuals. Study-wide results and caveats: Across a handful of donors, naive CD4 shared about 5%, naive CD8 around 3.5%, memory CD4 2% to 2.5%, memory CD8 0.4% to 0.5%.

The sample comprised naive CD4+ T cells from PBMCs. Subset defined: CD45RA+ positively selected. This chain uses TRBV6-1 with TRBJ1-2, with D possibly matching TRBD1 (5 bases). The receptor was derived from a man younger than 35 in good health. Some clones in this sample may be carry-over from other donors' samples. This CDR3 is CASRDKAHYGYTF. CDR3 coding DNA: TGTGCCAGCAGGGACAAGGCCCACTATGGCTACACCTTC.